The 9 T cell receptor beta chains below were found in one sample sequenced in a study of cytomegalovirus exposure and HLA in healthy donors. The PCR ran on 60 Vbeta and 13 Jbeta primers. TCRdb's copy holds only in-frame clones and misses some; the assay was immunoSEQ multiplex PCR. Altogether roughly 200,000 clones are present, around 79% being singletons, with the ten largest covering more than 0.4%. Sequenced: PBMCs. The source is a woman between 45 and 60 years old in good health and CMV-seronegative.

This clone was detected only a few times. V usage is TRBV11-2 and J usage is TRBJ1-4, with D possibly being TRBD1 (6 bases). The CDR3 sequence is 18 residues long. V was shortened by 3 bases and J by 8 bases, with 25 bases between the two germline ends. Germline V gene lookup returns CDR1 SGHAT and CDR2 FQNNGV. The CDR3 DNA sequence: TGTGCCAGCAGCTTGGGGACCTTGACAGGCTCCGGACCCGAAAAACTGTTTTTT. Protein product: CASSLGTLTGSGPEKLFF.

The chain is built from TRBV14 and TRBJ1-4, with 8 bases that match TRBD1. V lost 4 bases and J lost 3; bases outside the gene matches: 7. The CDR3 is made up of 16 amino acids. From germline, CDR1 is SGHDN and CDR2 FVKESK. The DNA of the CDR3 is TGTGCCAGCAGCCGAGGACAGGGCGTTGCTAATGAAAAACTGTTTTTT. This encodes CASSRGQGVANEKLFF.

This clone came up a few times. The CDR3 is CASRNLAAGSYEQYF. As DNA, the CDR3 is TGTGCCAGTAGAAATCTAGCGGCAGGTTCCTACGAGCAGTACTTC. V gene TRBV19 combines with J gene TRBJ2-7; 7 bases fit TRBD2. Germline CDR1 reads LNHDA; CDR2 reads SQIVND (reference sequence). Trimming took 6 bases from V and 1 from J; bases not matched to a gene: 9. This CDR3 spans 15 amino acids.

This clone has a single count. The CDR3, as DNA: TGCAGCGTTGAAATGAGACTAGCGGGGCACAGGGGACAGTTCTTC. It encodes CSVEMRLAGHRGQFF. This chain links TRBV29-1 with TRBJ2-1; TRBD2 matches at 11 bases. CDR1 SQVTM and CDR2 ANQGSEA come from the germline V gene. V was clipped by 2 bases and J by 13 bases; unmatched bases: 13. CDR3 size: 15 residues.

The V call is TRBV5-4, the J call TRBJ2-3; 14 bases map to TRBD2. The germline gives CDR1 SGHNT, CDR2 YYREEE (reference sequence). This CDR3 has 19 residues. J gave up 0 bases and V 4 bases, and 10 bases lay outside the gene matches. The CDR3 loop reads CASSQGLAGGPISTDTQYF. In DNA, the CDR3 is TGTGCCAGCAGCCAAGGACTAGCGGGAGGCCCAATTAGCACAGATACGCAGTATTTT.

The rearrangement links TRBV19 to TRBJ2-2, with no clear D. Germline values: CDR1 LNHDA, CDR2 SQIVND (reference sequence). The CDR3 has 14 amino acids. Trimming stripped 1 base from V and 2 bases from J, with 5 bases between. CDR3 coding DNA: TGTGCCAGTAGTATAGCCAAAAACACCGGGGAGCTGTTTTTT. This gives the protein CASSIAKNTGELFF.

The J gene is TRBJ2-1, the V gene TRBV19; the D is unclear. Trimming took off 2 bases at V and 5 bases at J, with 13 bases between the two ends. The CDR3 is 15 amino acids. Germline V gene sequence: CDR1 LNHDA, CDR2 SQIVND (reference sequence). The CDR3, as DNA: TGTGCCAGTAGTATATCGAGAGGCCTGAACAATGAGCAGTTCTTC. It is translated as CASSISRGLNNEQFF.

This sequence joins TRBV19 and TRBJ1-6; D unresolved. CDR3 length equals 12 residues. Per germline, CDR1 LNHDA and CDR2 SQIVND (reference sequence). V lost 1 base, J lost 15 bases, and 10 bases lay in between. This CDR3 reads CASSIAGSLLHF. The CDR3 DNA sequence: TGTGCCAGTAGTATAGCAGGCAGTCTCCTCCACTTT.

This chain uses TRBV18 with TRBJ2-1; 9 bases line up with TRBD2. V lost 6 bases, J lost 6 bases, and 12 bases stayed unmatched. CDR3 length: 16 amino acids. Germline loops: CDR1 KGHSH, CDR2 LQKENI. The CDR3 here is CASSQHLAGMGNEQFF. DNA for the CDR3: TGTGCCAGCTCGCAACATCTAGCGGGAATGGGCAATGAGCAGTTCTTC.